The rows below give T cell receptor beta chains drawn from one sample of a study of T-cell memory formation after mild COVID-19. In TCRdb, the 5' RACE reads were re-called with MiXCR into one record per CDR3 protein. The table lists more than 75,000 distinct CDR3 sequences, roughly 25% of them singletons. Sample: PBMCs or a T cell subset sorted from them (not recorded which). These receptors originate from a man between 18 and 29 years old who had mild COVID-19 (a few samples of this study predate the infection). Cell type and time point are not known. CDR3s include the opening cysteine and the closing phenylalanine or tryptophan. Fields, in order: clone size, V gene, CDR3 protein. Rows may omit the clone size; those that give it use once, few, many or a size class.

>few|TRBV4-1
CASSQDRSAKETQYF
>.|TRBV5-1
CASSFGRRGGETQYF
>.|TRBV7-9
CASSLGGVAEQFF
>few|TRBV5-1
CASSSRDTFSPLHF
>.|TRBV11-2
CASSLGQGTQYF
>.|TRBV3-1
CASSPRTGFNQPQHF
>.|TRBV11-2
CASSLAVNEQFF
>few|TRBV4-1
CASSQDDFDRVDF
>.|TRBV27
CASSVGNTGELFF
>few|TRBV6-1
CASGSVVTQYF
>.|TRBV6-6
CASTNGVASFTDTQYF
>few|TRBV29-1
CSVVWDSTDTQYF
>few|TRBV3-2
CASSPGTAQSYGYTF
>.|TRBV6-1
CASSLNPGQGSDTQYF
>few|TRBV4-1
CASSLGTTGNYGYTF
>few|TRBV5-4
CASSLGPGLAGPGVNNEQFF
>.|TRBV10-3
CAISDQGQADTQYF
>few|TRBV12-3/TRBV12-4
CASSPSRVRTDTQYF
>.|TRBV7-2
CASSTGTSVWGETQYF
>.|TRBV12-5
CASGLEKLAGDATQYF
>.|TRBV12-3/TRBV12-4
CASSLAGGLHNEQFF
>few|TRBV29-1
CSVAPRSSYEQYF
>few|TRBV7-9
CASSLHRIYTGELFF
>.|TRBV6-5
CASNGGEHEAFF
>.|TRBV9
CASSDPGQGGTGELFF
>few|TRBV25-1
CASTADSYEQYF
>.|TRBV4-2
CAAGLAGGLRDEQFF
>.|TRBV4-1
CASSRPRGGYGYTF
>few|TRBV6-6
CASSYLGGAEQFF
>.|TRBV5-1
CASSFRQPQETQYF
>few|TRBV7-8
CASSLVSGLAGRETQYF
>.|TRBV7-2
CASSPTTGEHSPLHF
>.|TRBV5-5
CASSLVTPIEAFF
>.|TRBV10-3
CAISESLAGVAYEQYF
>.|TRBV28
CASSWGTGEYTEAFF
>few|TRBV7-6
CASSYGLAGKNIQYF
>few|TRBV19
CASNRRGNQPQHF
>.|TRBV7-2
CASSLGGQGVIGEQFF
>few|TRBV29-1
CSVADLDGGNGAFF
>few|TRBV5-6
CASSSLAGGQETQYF
>few|TRBV7-9
CASSLEGWNYGYTF
>few|TRBV13
CASSRSGDTQYF
>few|TRBV15
CATDPGQEATEAFF
>.|TRBV10-1
CASSEDRGTDTQYF
>many|TRBV7-2
CASSLRWQGLWPLHF
>many|TRBV5-1
CASSLEGYQPQHF